This T cell receptor beta chain was sequenced during a study of shared clonotypes between healthy human individuals. CDR3 length equals 15 residues. The V end was cut by 1 base, the J end by 0 bases, with 9 bases between. Germline-derived CDR1 and CDR2 are MDHEN and SYDVKM. Repertoires were generated with immunoSEQ multiplex PCR, while TCRdb's copy carries only in-frame clones and drops some. This sample yields just over 2,000,000 clones, of which 85% to 95% are seen a single time; 0.13% belongs to the top ten. This receptor was taken from a man between 18 and 29 years old in good health. Sequencing was carried out using naive CD4+ T cells sorted from blood. Specified subset: CD45RA+ positively selected. The chain combines TRBV28 with TRBJ1-2, with D unresolved. The CDR3 coding sequence is TGTGCCAGCAGTTTATATGCAGATTCTAACTATGGCTACACCTTC. Amino acids: CASSLYADSNYGYTF.